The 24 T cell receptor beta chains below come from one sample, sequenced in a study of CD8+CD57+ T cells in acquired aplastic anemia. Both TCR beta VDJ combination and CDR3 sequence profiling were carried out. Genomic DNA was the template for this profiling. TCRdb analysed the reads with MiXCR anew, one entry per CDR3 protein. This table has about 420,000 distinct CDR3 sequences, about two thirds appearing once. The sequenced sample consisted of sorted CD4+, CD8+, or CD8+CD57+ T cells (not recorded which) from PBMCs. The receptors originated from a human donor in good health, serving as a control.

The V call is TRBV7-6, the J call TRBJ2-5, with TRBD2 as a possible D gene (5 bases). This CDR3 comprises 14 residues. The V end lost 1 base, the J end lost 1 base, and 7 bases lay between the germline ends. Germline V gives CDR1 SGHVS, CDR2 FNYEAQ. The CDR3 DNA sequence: TGTGCCAGCAGCTTAGTGGGGAGCCAAGAGACCCAGTACTTC. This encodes CASSLVGSQETQYF.

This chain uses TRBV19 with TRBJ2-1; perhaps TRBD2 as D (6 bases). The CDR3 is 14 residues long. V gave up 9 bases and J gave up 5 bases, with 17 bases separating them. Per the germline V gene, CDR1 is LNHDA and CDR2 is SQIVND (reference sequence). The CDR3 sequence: CASLEWGRHNEQFF. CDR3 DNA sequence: TGTGCCAGCCTCGAGTGGGGGAGGCACAATGAGCAGTTCTTC.

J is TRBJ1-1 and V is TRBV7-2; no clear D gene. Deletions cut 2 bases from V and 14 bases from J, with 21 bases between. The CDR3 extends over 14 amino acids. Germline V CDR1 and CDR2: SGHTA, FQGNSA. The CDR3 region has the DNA TGTGCCAGCAGCTTATGGCAGACCTACGAGCAGTACTTCTTT. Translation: CASSLWQTYEQYFF.

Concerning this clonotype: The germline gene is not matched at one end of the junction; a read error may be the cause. The chain's CDR3 is CASSTGGNLDDLF. For the CDR3, the DNA is TGTGCCAGCAGCACAGGAGGGAACCTAGATGATTTGTTT. The chain combines TRBV9 with TRBJ1-1, with D tentatively TRBD1 (5 bases). In germline, CDR1 is SGDLS, CDR2 YYNGEE. This CDR3 is 13 amino acids long.

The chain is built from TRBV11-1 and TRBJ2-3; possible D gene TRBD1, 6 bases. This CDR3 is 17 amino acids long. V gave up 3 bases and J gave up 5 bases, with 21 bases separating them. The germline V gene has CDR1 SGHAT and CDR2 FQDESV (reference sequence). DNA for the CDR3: TGTGCCAGCAGCTTCCCATCGCCCGACAGGTGGGGAGATACGCAGTATTTT. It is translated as CASSFPSPDRWGDTQYF.

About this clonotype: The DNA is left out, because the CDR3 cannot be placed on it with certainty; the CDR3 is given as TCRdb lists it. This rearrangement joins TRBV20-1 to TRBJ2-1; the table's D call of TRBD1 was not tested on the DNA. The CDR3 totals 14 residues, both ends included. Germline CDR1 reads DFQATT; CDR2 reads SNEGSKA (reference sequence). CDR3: CSARGGPFGNGQFF.

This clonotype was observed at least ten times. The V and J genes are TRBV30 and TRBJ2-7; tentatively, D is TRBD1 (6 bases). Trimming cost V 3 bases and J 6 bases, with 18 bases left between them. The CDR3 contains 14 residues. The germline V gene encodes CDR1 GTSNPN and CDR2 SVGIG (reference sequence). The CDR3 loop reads CAWRGGTGPTEQYF. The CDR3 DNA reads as TGTGCCTGGAGAGGGGGTACAGGGCCGACCGAGCAGTACTTC.

The CDR3 loop reads CASSNSGSLSYNEQFF. CDR3 in DNA: TGTGCCAGCAGCAATAGCGGGAGTCTCTCCTACAATGAGCAGTTCTTC. The chain carries TRBV7-2 and TRBJ2-1; 9 bases agree with TRBD2. This CDR3 comprises 16 residues. The germline V gene encodes CDR1 SGHTA and CDR2 FQGNSA. Trimming took 5 bases from V and 0 from J; bases not matched to a gene: 5.

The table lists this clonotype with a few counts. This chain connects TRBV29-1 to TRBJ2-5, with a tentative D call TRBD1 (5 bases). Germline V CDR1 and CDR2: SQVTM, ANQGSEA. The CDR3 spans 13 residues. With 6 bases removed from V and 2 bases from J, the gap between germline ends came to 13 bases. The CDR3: CSVAQGSQETQYF. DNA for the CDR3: TGCAGCGTGGCCCAGGGATCTCAAGAGACCCAGTACTTC.

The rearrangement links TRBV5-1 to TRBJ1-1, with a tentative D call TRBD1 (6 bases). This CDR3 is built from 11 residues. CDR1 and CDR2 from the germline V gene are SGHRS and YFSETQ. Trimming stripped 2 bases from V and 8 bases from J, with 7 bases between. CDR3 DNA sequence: TGCGCCAGCAGCTTTGGACAGGAAGCTTTCTTT. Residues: CASSFGQEAFF.

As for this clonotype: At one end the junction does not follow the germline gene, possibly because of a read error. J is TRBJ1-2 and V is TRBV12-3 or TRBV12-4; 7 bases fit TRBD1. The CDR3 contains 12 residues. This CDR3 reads CASKGPQLGTAF. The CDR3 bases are TGTGCCAGCAAAGGGCCCCAGTTAGGGACAGCCTTC.

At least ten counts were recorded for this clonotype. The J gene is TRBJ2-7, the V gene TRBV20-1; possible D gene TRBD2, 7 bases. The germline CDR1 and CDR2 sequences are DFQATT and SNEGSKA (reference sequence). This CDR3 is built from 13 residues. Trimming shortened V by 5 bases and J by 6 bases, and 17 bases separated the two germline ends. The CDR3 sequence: CSADGGHAPEQYF. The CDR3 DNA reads TGCAGTGCTGACGGGGGGCACGCTCCCGAGCAGTACTTC.

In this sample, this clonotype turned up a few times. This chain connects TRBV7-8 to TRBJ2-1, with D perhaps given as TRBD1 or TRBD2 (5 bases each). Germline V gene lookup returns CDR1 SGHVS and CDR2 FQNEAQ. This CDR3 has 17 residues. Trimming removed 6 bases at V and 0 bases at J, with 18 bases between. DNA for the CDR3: TGTGCCAGCAGTGAACTAGGGGCCCGGAGCTCCTACAATGAGCAGTTCTTC. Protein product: CASSELGARSSYNEQFF.

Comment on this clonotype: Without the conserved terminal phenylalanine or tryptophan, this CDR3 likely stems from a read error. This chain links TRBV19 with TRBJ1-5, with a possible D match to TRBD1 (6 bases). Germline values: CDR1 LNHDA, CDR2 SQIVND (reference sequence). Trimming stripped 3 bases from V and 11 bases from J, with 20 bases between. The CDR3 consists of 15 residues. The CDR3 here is CASSILAGGRETQHL. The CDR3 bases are TGTGCCAGTAGTATCCTGGCGGGGGGCCGGGAGACCCAGCATCTT.

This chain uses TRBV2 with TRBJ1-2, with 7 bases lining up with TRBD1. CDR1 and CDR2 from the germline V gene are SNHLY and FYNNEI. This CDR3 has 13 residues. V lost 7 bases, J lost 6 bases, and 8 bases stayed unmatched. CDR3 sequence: CASTVSTGHGYTF. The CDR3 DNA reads TGTGCCAGCACGGTTTCGACAGGGCATGGCTACACCTTC.

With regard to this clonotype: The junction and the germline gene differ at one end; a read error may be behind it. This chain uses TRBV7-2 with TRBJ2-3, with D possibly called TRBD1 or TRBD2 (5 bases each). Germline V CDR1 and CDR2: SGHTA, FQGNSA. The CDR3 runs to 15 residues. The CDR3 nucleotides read TGTGCCAGCAGCTTTAACGGACGGGGCTCAGATACGCAGTACTTT. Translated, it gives CASSFNGRGSDTQYF.

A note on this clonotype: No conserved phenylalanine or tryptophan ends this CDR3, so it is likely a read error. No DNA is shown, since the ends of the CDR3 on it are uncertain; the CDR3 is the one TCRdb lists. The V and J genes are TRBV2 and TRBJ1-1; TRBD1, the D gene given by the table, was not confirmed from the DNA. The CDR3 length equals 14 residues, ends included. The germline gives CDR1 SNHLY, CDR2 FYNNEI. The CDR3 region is CASSFPGAHSQPQH.

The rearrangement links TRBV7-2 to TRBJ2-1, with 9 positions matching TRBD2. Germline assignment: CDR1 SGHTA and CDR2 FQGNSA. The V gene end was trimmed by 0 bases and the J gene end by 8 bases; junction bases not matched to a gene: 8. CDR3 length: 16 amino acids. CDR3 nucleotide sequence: TGTGCCAGCAGCTTAGCAACAGCTAGCGGGGCTCATGAGCAGTTCTTC. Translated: CASSLATASGAHEQFF.

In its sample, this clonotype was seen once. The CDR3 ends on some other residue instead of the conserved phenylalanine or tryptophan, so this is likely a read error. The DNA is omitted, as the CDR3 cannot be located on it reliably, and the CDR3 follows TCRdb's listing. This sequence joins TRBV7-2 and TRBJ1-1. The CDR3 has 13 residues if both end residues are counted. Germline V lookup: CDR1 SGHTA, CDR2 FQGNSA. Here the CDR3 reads CASSFASAGYSYN.

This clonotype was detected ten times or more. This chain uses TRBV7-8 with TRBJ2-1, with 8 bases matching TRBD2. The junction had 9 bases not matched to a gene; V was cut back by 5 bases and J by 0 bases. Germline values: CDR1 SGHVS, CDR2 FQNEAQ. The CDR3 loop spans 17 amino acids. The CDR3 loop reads CASSPRGGGSSYNEQFF. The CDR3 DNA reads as TGTGCCAGCAGCCCTAGGGGCGGGGGGAGCTCCTACAATGAGCAGTTCTTC.

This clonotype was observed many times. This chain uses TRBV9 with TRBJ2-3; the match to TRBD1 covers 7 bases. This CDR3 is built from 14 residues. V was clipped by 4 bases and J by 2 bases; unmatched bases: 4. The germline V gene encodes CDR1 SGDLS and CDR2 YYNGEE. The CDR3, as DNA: TGTGCCAGCAGCCCACAGGGGTTCACAGATACGCAGTATTTT. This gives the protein CASSPQGFTDTQYF.

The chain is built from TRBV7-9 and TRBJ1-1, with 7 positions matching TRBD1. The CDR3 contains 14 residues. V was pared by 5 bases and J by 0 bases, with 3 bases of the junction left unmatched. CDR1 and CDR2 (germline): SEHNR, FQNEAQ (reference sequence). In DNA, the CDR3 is TGTGCCAGCAGCAAGGGACAGATGAACACTGAAGCTTTCTTT. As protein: CASSKGQMNTEAFF. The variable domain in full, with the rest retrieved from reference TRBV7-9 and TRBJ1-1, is DTGVSQNPRHKITKRGQNVTFRCDPISEHNRLYWYRQTLGQGPEFLTYFQNEAQLEKSRLLSDRFSAERPKGSFSTLEIQRTEQGDSAMYLCASSKGQMNTEAFFGQGTRLTVV.

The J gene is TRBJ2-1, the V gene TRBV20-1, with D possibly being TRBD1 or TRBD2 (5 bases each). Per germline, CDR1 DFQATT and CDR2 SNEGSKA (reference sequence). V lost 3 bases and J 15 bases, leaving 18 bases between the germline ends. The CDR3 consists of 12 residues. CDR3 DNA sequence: TGCAGTGCTAGTGGACTCGCGAGGGACCCGTTCTTC. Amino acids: CSASGLARDPFF.

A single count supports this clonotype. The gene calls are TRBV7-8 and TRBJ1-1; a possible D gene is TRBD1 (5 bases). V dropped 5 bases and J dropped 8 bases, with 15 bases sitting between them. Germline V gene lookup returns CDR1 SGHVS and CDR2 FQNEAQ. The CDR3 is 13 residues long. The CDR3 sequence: CASSGNRDREAFF. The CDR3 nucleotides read TGTGCCAGCAGCGGCAACCGGGACCGAGAAGCTTTCTTT.